One and the same sample provided the 30 T cell receptor beta chains below, sequenced in a study of T cell repertoires in cytomegalovirus infection. Antigens of these TCRs are unknown. Via MiXCR, TCRdb re-called the reads, giving one row per CDR3 protein. The repertoire includes approximately 990,000 distinct CDR3 sequences, roughly a third of them detected once, and roughly an eighth sits in the top ten. Sequences were derived from cultured CD8+ T cells from PBMCs, sampled from culture after CMV antigen stimulation. All receptors derive from a human donor in good health (CMV status not recorded). Some clones in this sample may be carry-over from other donors' samples.

Many counts were recorded for this clonotype. The chain recombines TRBV7-2 with TRBJ2-1; TRBD2 matches at 7 bases. J was trimmed by 4 bases and V by 1 base; bases with no gene match: 4. Per the germline V gene, CDR1 is SGHTA and CDR2 is FQGNSA. The length of the CDR3 is 15 residues. The CDR3, as DNA: TGTGCCAGCAGCTTAGGTAGCGGGTTATACAATGAGCAGTTCTTC. As protein: CASSLGSGLYNEQFF.

This clonotype was recorded many times. The chain joins TRBV6-2 or TRBV6-3 to TRBJ2-3; possible D gene TRBD1, 5 bases. Germline-derived CDR1 and CDR2 are MNHEY and SVGEGT. The CDR3 runs to 14 residues. V lost 0 bases to trimming and J lost 3 bases, with 7 bases between them. The DNA for the CDR3 is TGTGCCAGCAGTTACTCGAGACAGACAGATACGCAGTATTTT. Translated, it gives CASSYSRQTDTQYF.

In its sample, this clonotype was seen once. Sequence at one end of the junction differs from germline and may be a read error. The chain carries TRBV2 and TRBJ2-3, with 12 bases aligning to TRBD2. The CDR3 runs 13 residues. The germline V gene encodes CDR1 SNHLY and CDR2 FYNNEI. For the CDR3, the DNA is TGTGCCAGCAGTGAAGTCCCTAGCGGGGGGGGGGATTTT. Protein sequence: CASSEVPSGGGDF.

This clonotype was counted at least ten times. The chain joins TRBV11-1 to TRBJ2-1; D uncertain. CDR1 is SGHAT, CDR2 FQDESV, per germline (reference sequence). This CDR3 spans 12 amino acids. Trimming removed 4 bases from V and 5 bases from J, with 6 bases in between. Here the CDR3 reads CASSYSDNEQFF. In nucleotides, the CDR3 is TGTGCCAGCAGCTACAGTGACAATGAGCAGTTCTTC.

This clonotype was seen many times. V is TRBV7-8 and J is TRBJ1-5, with unresolved D. The CDR3 totals 14 residues. Trimming removed 5 bases at V and 5 bases at J, with 13 bases between. Per germline, CDR1 SGHVS and CDR2 FQNEAQ. The CDR3 sequence: CASSRSGAYQPQHF. The CDR3 coding sequence is TGTGCCAGCAGCCGCTCCGGTGCCTATCAGCCCCAGCATTTT.

The chain recombines TRBV7-8 with TRBJ2-7; D may be TRBD1 (5 bases). The CDR3 spans 13 residues. From germline, CDR1 is SGHVS and CDR2 FQNEAQ. The CDR3 is CANSLRGTYEQYV. CDR3 bases: TGTGCCAACAGCCTAAGGGGAACCTACGAGCAGTACGTC.

The sample holds a few counts of this clonotype. The chain uses TRBV27 and TRBJ2-3; D gene uncertain. The V end lost 8 bases, the J end lost 1 base, and 4 bases lay between the germline ends. The germline gives CDR1 MNHEY, CDR2 SMNVEV (reference sequence). There are 11 residues in the CDR3. CDR3 coding DNA: TGTGCCAGCCTTGGCACAGATACGCAGTATTTT. Protein product: CASLGTDTQYF.

There are a few counts of this clonotype. This chain joins TRBV6-1 and TRBJ1-4, with unresolved D. Trimming removed 5 bases at V and 1 base at J, with 17 bases between. CDR1 and CDR2 from the germline V gene are MNHNS and SASEGT. The CDR3 is 17 amino acids. CDR3 region: CASSQQTPDGTNEKLFF. The CDR3 DNA is TGTGCCAGCAGTCAACAGACCCCGGACGGAACTAATGAAAAACTGTTTTTT.

A few counts support this clonotype. The chain joins TRBV7-6 to TRBJ2-1; 10 nucleotides align to TRBD2. The ends lost 2 bases at V and 7 bases at J; junction bases unmatched: 5. The CDR3 length is 15 residues. In germline, CDR1 is SGHVS, CDR2 FNYEAQ. The CDR3 protein is CASSLIAGGVNEQFF. CDR3 coding DNA: TGTGCCAGCAGCTTAATAGCGGGGGGCGTGAATGAGCAGTTCTTC. Full variable domain (missing parts from reference TRBV7-6 and TRBJ2-1): GAGVSQSPRYKVTKRGQDVALRCDPISGHVSLYWYRQALGQGPEFLTYFNYEAQQDKSGLPNDRFSAERPEGSISTLTIQRTEQRDSAMYRCASSLIAGGVNEQFFGPGTRLTVL.

This clonotype was seen repeatedly, ten times or more. The chain has TRBV7-2 and TRBJ2-7; D might be TRBD1 (6 bases). Germline assignment: CDR1 SGHTA and CDR2 FQGNSA. The CDR3 runs to 14 residues. Trimming cost V 3 bases and J 2 bases, with 11 bases left between them. DNA for the CDR3: TGTGCCAGCAGCTTGGGGACACTTACCTACGAGCAGTACTTC. Encoded protein: CASSLGTLTYEQYF.

This chain joins TRBV6-2 or TRBV6-3 and TRBJ2-5, with TRBD1 as a possible D gene (5 bases). CDR3 length: 14 residues. Germline V gene lookup returns CDR1 MNHEY and CDR2 SVGEGT. Deletions cut 1 base from V and 6 bases from J, with 12 bases between. The CDR3 reads CASSYLGVSQTQYF. In DNA form, the CDR3 reads TGTGCCAGCAGTTACTTAGGGGTTTCGCAGACCCAGTACTTC.

This clonotype was counted a few times. The chain carries TRBV28 and TRBJ2-2, with D perhaps TRBD2 (6 bases). Trimming removed 4 bases at V and 4 bases at J, with 19 bases between. CDR1 and CDR2 (germline): MDHEN, SYDVKM. This CDR3 is built from 17 residues. This CDR3 is CASSSLDGAGGTGELFF. As DNA, the CDR3 is TGTGCCAGCAGTTCGCTTGACGGGGCCGGGGGCACCGGGGAGCTGTTTTTT.

This clonotype was counted many times. This chain uses TRBV7-2 with TRBJ1-6, with 7 bases fitting TRBD1. CDR3 length: 14 amino acids. CDR1 and CDR2 (germline): SGHTA, FQGNSA. J gave up 9 bases and V 3 bases, and 5 bases lay outside the gene matches. For the CDR3, the DNA is TGTGCCAGCAGCTTGACAGGGCTGGGTTCACCCCTCCACTTT. Its translation: CASSLTGLGSPLHF.

Concerning this clonotype: At one end, the junction sequence differs from germline, possibly due to a read error. This chain uses TRBV28 with TRBJ1-1; D is ambiguous. Germline V gene data show CDR1 as MDHEN and CDR2 as SYDVKM. The CDR3 consists of 12 residues. Written as DNA, the CDR3 is TGTGTCAGCATCGAGCATAACACTGAAGCTTTCTTT. Translating it yields CVSIEHNTEAFF.

The sample holds many counts of this clonotype. J is TRBJ1-5 and V is TRBV7-9, with D tentatively TRBD1 (5 bases). The CDR3 covers 13 residues. CDR1 is SEHNR and CDR2 is FQNEAQ in the germline V gene (reference sequence). The germline V and J ends were trimmed by 1 base and 8 bases, with 9 bases remaining between them. CDR3 bases: TGTGCCAGCAGCTTAGAAGGGGAAGAGCCCCAGCATTTT. Protein: CASSLEGEEPQHF.

J is TRBJ2-5 and V is TRBV27; TRBD2 agrees at 7 bases. The CDR3 has 14 amino acids. Germline V CDR1 and CDR2: MNHEY, SMNVEV (reference sequence). After removal of 1 base from V and 5 bases from J, the junction contained 4 bases not matched to a gene. This CDR3 is CASSLLGGRETQYF. The CDR3 DNA follows: TGTGCCAGCAGTTTATTGGGGGGGAGGGAGACCCAGTACTTC.

V and J are TRBV4-2 and TRBJ1-2; D uncertain. This CDR3 has 15 residues. The germline V gene encodes CDR1 LGHNA and CDR2 YNFKEQ. The V gene lost 4 bases and the J gene lost 7 bases, with 19 bases spanning the gap. CDR3 coding DNA: TGTGCCAGCAGCCCCCTGCTCGGAGGGCCGCGTGGCTACACCTTC. Its protein is CASSPLLGGPRGYTF.

This clonotype was recorded only once. This chain connects TRBV6-6 to TRBJ2-1; 7 positions agree with TRBD1. Looked up from germline, CDR1 is MNHNY and CDR2 is SVGAGI (reference sequence). J lost 0 bases, V lost 6 bases, and 8 bases had no gene match. There are 16 residues in the CDR3. DNA for the CDR3: TGTGCCAGCAGGGACCCCCGGACAGGCTCCTACAATGAGCAGTTCTTC. Translation: CASRDPRTGSYNEQFF.

The chain is built from TRBV5-8 and TRBJ1-1; 7 bases line up with TRBD1. This CDR3 comprises 14 residues. After removal of 5 bases from V and 3 bases from J, the junction contained 7 bases not matched to a gene. Germline assignment: CDR1 SGHTS and CDR2 YDEGEE. This chain's CDR3 is CASRVDRADTEAFF. DNA for the CDR3: TGTGCCAGCAGGGTTGACAGGGCGGACACTGAAGCTTTCTTT. Drawing the rest from reference TRBV5-8 and TRBJ1-1, the complete variable domain is EAGVTQSPTHLIKTRGQQATLRCSPISGHTSVYWYQQALGLGLQFLLWYDEGEERNRGNFPPRFSGRQFPNYSSELNVNALELEDSALYLCASRVDRADTEAFFGQGTRLTVV.

This clonotype was recorded at least ten times. This chain links TRBV7-8 with TRBJ1-5; D is unclear. Germline CDR1 SGHVS, CDR2 FQNEAQ. The CDR3 covers 14 residues. With 2 bases removed from V and 3 bases from J, the gap between germline ends came to 8 bases. Here the CDR3 DNA reads TGTGCCAGCAGCTTAATACCGCTCAATCAGCCCCAGCATTTT. Translation gives CASSLIPLNQPQHF.

There are many counts of this clonotype. The V and J genes are TRBV7-8 and TRBJ2-1; 7 bases map to TRBD2. This CDR3 has 17 amino acids. Unmatched junction bases numbered 7, after V lost 1 base and J lost 1 base. Germline CDR1 is SGHVS and CDR2 is FQNEAQ. CDR3 in DNA: TGTGCCAGCAGCTTAGTAGGAGCGGGGCCTTCCTACAATGAGCAGTTCTTC. Translating gives CASSLVGAGPSYNEQFF.

This clonotype was seen at least ten times. This chain joins TRBV7-9 and TRBJ2-7; weak D call: TRBD1 (5 bases). Trimming took 5 bases from V and 2 from J, leaving 13 bases between them. The germline CDR1 and CDR2 sequences are SEHNR and FQNEAQ (reference sequence). The CDR3 sequence is 14 residues long. The CDR3 region is CASSPKDMPYEQYV. The CDR3 bases are TGTGCCAGCAGCCCGAAGGACATGCCCTACGAGCAGTACGTC.

This chain connects TRBV27 to TRBJ1-2, with D possibly matching TRBD1 (5 bases). Trimming removed 5 bases from V and 3 bases from J, with 19 bases in between. Germline lookup yields CDR1 MNHEY and CDR2 SMNVEV (reference sequence). The CDR3 spans 16 residues. CDR3 region: CASSPVQGGMDYGYTF. CDR3 DNA sequence: TGTGCCAGCAGTCCAGTCCAGGGAGGGATGGACTATGGCTACACCTTC.

The J gene is TRBJ2-3, the V gene TRBV24-1, with D perhaps matching TRBD1 (6 bases). V was cut by 0 bases and J by 1 base, with 10 bases left in between. In germline, CDR1 is KGHDR, CDR2 SFDVKD. The CDR3 consists of 16 residues. The DNA of the CDR3 is TGTGCCACCAGTGATTTGCAAAAGGGGGGCACAGATACGCAGTATTTT. It translates to CATSDLQKGGTDTQYF.

This clonotype was detected many times. This sequence joins TRBV7-6 and TRBJ2-7, with D possibly being TRBD2 (6 bases). Trimming stripped 5 bases from V and 5 bases from J, with 16 bases between. Per the germline V gene, CDR1 is SGHVS and CDR2 is FNYEAQ. The CDR3 sequence is 14 residues long. The CDR3 is CASSLGGNWDEQYF. CDR3 nucleotide sequence: TGTGCCAGCAGCCTAGGAGGGAATTGGGACGAGCAGTACTTC.

This clonotype was counted only a few times. The chain uses TRBV10-3 and TRBJ1-2, with 7 nucleotides matching TRBD1. The CDR3 consists of 17 residues. J gave up 5 bases and V 5 bases, and 17 bases lay outside the gene matches. Germline V gene sequence: CDR1 ENHRY, CDR2 SYGVKD. The CDR3 bases are TGTGCCATCAGTTCTTACCTACAGGGGCTGTTCAGATATGGCTACACCTTC. Protein: CAISSYLQGLFRYGYTF.

The V call is TRBV12-3 or TRBV12-4, the J call TRBJ2-3, with 12 bases aligning to TRBD2. With 0 bases clipped from V and 10 bases from J, the junction kept 17 bases outside the gene matches. The CDR3 sequence is 19 residues long. Here the CDR3 reads CASSLAPHRLAGVPYSQYF. The CDR3 DNA sequence: TGTGCCAGCAGTTTAGCGCCGCACAGACTAGCGGGGGTACCATACTCGCAGTATTTT.

This clonotype has just a few counts. The chain carries TRBV7-2 and TRBJ1-2, with D perhaps TRBD1 (6 bases). The CDR3 spans 14 residues. With 5 bases removed from V and 10 bases from J, the gap between germline ends came to 20 bases. Germline V CDR1 and CDR2: SGHTA, FQGNSA. CDR3 amino acids: CASSARDTPRVYTF. The CDR3 nucleotides are TGTGCCAGCAGCGCACGGGACACCCCTCGGGTCTACACCTTC.

Comments on this clonotype: A read error is possible here, since a much larger clone lies one base away. This sequence joins TRBV7-2 and TRBJ1-3; 9 nucleotides match TRBD1. The length of the CDR3 is 15 residues. Germline V gene data show CDR1 as SGHTA and CDR2 as FQGNSA. The CDR3 loop reads CVSSKGTGYGNTIYF. CDR3 coding DNA: TGTGTCAGCAGCAAAGGGACAGGGTATGGAAACACCATATATTTT.

The CDR3 nucleotides are TGTGCCAGCAGCCTGGGACAGTTGAGCTCCTACGAGCAGTACTTC. As protein: CASSLGQLSSYEQYF. This rearrangement joins TRBV7-9 to TRBJ2-7; TRBD1 matches at 7 bases. The V and J ends lost 5 bases and 0 bases, in that order; junction bases with no gene match: 7. The germline gives CDR1 SEHNR, CDR2 FQNEAQ (reference sequence). This CDR3 has 15 amino acids.